The T cell receptor beta chain described here comes from a study of blood T cell repertoires in COVID-19. On the study more broadly: COVID-19 samples collected from the United States, Italy and Spain covered acute and convalescent phases. From T cells, B-cell-depleted T cells, or PBMCs came the material, which was cDNA or gDNA.

Produced via immunoSEQ multiplex PCR; TCRdb's table is partial and in-frame only. The repertoire has some 97,000 clones, 80% to 90% of them found once; the top ten carry approximately 2.4%. V trimming: 3 bases; J trimming: 4 bases; junction bases outside the gene matches: 3. The CDR3 consists of 14 residues. The germline CDR1 and CDR2 sequences are SGHTS and YDEGEE. This study enrolled people aged about 18 to 90 from approximately 25 US geographic areas. Cohorts were determined from participant-reported clinical history. Sequencing was carried out using PBMCs or T cells enriched from blood (not recorded which). The sequence was obtained from a woman aged 50 to 65 who had recovered from COVID-19. The chain is built from TRBV5-8 and TRBJ1-2; 10 bases are shared with TRBD1. The chain's CDR3 is CASSWGQGTYGYTF. The CDR3 coding sequence is TGTGCCAGCAGCTGGGGACAGGGGACCTATGGCTACACCTTC. The entire variable domain, with the rest obtained from reference TRBV5-8 and TRBJ1-2, is as follows: EAGVTQSPTHLIKTRGQQATLRCSPISGHTSVYWYQQALGLGLQFLLWYDEGEERNRGNFPPRFSGRQFPNYSSELNVNALELEDSALYLCASSWGQGTYGYTFGSGTRLTVV.